These T cell receptor beta chains were read from a single sample in a study of blood T cell repertoires in COVID-19. Profiled with immunoSEQ multiplex PCR; TCRdb holds only in-frame clones, not every one. The top ten hold 7.9% of the sample, which has over 200,000 clones, roughly 80% seen once. Sequenced: peripheral blood. The receptors derive from a woman older than 75 with acute or convalescent COVID-19. Both conserved end residues are part of each CDR3. A D gene is named only where the DNA matches it firmly. Clone sizes are given selectively: once, few, many, or a class where the clone is expanded.

TRBJ1-2 | TRBV12-3/TRBV12-4 | . | . | TGTGCCAGCAGAGGACAGTACTATGGCTACACCTTC | CASRGQYYGYTF
TRBJ2-1 | TRBV3-1/TRBV3-2 | few | TRBD2 | TGTGCCAGCAGCCAACAAGATTTCCCAGGTTTTCTAGCGGGAGAAGGGAATGAGCAGTTCTTC | CASSQQDFPGFLAGEGNEQFF
TRBJ1-1 | TRBV9 | . | . | TGTGCCAGCAGCGTAGATGGGAGGGCGCTCGATGAAGCTTTCTTT | CASSVDGRALDEAFF
TRBJ2-3 | TRBV9 | . | . | TGTGCCAGCAGCGTAGAAAAGGGCAGGGGTAGCACAGATACGCAGTATTTT | CASSVEKGRGSTDTQYF
TRBJ2-7 | TRBV5-1 | . | TRBD1 | TGCGCCAGCAGCCCGACAGGGGATCGGTACGGCGAGCAGTACTTC | CASSPTGDRYGEQYF
TRBJ2-2 | TRBV27 | . | . | TGTGCCAGCAGCCAATCCAGAACCGGGGAGCTGTTTTTT | CASSQSRTGELFF
TRBJ2-3 | TRBV19 | . | TRBD1 | TGTGCCAGTAGCCGGTCCCGGGACAGGAGGTTCACAGATACGCAGTATTTT | CASSRSRDRRFTDTQYF
TRBJ2-7 | TRBV30 | . | TRBD2 | TGTGCCTGGGCGGGGGACTCACCTACCTACGAGCAGTACTTC | CAWAGDSPTYEQYF
TRBJ1-6 | TRBV12-3/TRBV12-4 | . | . | TGTGCCAGCAGTGAGGGAAATTCACCCCTCCACTTT | CASSEGNSPLHF
TRBJ2-2 | TRBV6-5 | . | TRBD2 | TGTGCCATCCGGGGTCGGGGAGGGCAAACCGGGGAGCTGTTTTTT | CAIRGRGGQTGELFF
TRBJ2-5 | TRBV3-1/TRBV3-2 | . | . | TGTGCCAGCAGCCTCAGGGGTAGCGGGCAACAAGAGACCCAGTACTTC | CASSLRGSGQQETQYF
TRBJ2-1 | TRBV18 | once | . | TGTGCCAGCTCACAGGAGAATGAGCAGTTCTTC | CASSQENEQFF
TRBJ2-7 | TRBV3-1/TRBV3-2 | . | . | TGTGCCAGCAGTCTCCTTCACGAGCAGTACTTC | CASSLLHEQYF
TRBJ2-2 | TRBV1 | . | . | TGCACCAGCAGCCCTTCTAGTAGCGGGGGAATTAACACCGGGGAGCTGTTTTTT | CTSSPSSSGGINTGELFF
TRBJ1-1 | TRBV4-2 | . | . | TGTGCCAGCAGCCAAGTTTCCGGGAACACTGAAGCTTTCTTT | CASSQVSGNTEAFF
TRBJ2-1 | TRBV2 | . | . | TGTGCCAGCAATGAGGGGGGAGAGGGCTATGAGCAGTTCTTC | CASNEGGEGYEQFF
TRBJ2-7 | TRBV14 | . | . | TGTGCCAGCCCATATGGAGGCCTCCACGAGCAGTACTTC | CASPYGGLHEQYF
TRBJ1-1 | TRBV7-2 | . | . | TGTGCCAGCAGCTTAGTTAGAGGGGGACGTACTGAAGCTTTCTTT | CASSLVRGGRTEAFF
TRBJ2-1 | TRBV6-6 | few | . | TGTGCCAGCATTCCCTCGGGTGGCAGGGTTTATAATGAGCAGTTCTTC | CASIPSGGRVYNEQFF
TRBJ1-2 | TRBV5-6 | . | TRBD1 | TGTGCCAGCAGCAGGGACAGGGTGTATGGCTACACCTTC | CASSRDRVYGYTF
TRBJ1-2 | TRBV19 | once | . | TGTGCCACCCAAGGACAGTTTGACTATGGCTACACCTTC | CATQGQFDYGYTF
TRBJ2-1 | TRBV6-1 | . | TRBD1 | TGTGCCAGCAGTGAAGGGGCAGGGGGATATAATGAGCAGTTCTTC | CASSEGAGGYNEQFF
TRBJ2-2 | TRBV5-4 | . | TRBD2 | TGTGCCAGCAGCCGGGGGACTAGCGGGCTCACCGGGGAGCTGTTTTTT | CASSRGTSGLTGELFF
TRBJ1-3 | TRBV3-1/TRBV3-2 | . | TRBD1 | TGTGCCAGCAGCCAAGATGACGACAGGGGCTCCGGAAACACCATATATTTT | CASSQDDDRGSGNTIYF
TRBJ2-7 | TRBV6-5 | few | TRBD1 | TGTGCCAGCATGATGGGACAGCACTCCTACGAGCAGTACTTC | CASMMGQHSYEQYF
TRBJ2-7 | TRBV4-2 | . | TRBD2 | TGTGCCAGCAGCCAAGTCGAGCGGGGCTCCTACGAGCAGTACTTC | CASSQVERGSYEQYF
TRBJ2-5 | TRBV6-2/TRBV6-3 | . | . | . | CASSSSGLDRETQYF
TRBJ2-3 | TRBV7-6 | . | . | TGTGCCAGCAGTTCCATCAGCACAGATACGCAGTATTTT | CASSSISTDTQYF
TRBJ2-5 | TRBV7-9 | . | . | TGTGCCAGCAGCTTTTGGGGAGGAGAGACCCAGTACTTC | CASSFWGGETQYF
TRBJ2-2 | TRBV19 | . | . | TGTGCCAGTAGTATCTCTAGGGGGTTTCGGAACACCGGGGAGCTGTTTTTT | CASSISRGFRNTGELFF
TRBJ1-1 | TRBV29-1 | . | . | TGCAGCGTTTACCCACCAGGGGTGATCACTGAAGCTTTCTTT | CSVYPPGVITEAFF
TRBJ1-3 | TRBV29-1 | . | . | TGCAGCGCCCATTTGGGAAACACCATATATTTT | CSAHLGNTIYF
TRBJ1-2 | TRBV6-1 | few | TRBD1 | TGTGCCAGCAGTGAACAGGGGGCTGGCGGCTACACCTTC | CASSEQGAGGYTF
TRBJ2-3 | TRBV5-4 | . | . | TGTGCCAGCAGCTTGGATGTCGAGGCAGATACGCAGTATTTT | CASSLDVEADTQYF
TRBJ2-1 | TRBV7-2 | . | . | TGTGCCAGCAGCTTAAGGGGTAACTCCTACAATGAGCAGTTCTTC | CASSLRGNSYNEQFF
TRBJ1-4 | TRBV5-1 | . | TRBD1 | TGCGCCAGCAGCTTGGGGAGAGGGGGCGTTTCTACTAATGAAAAACTGTTTTTT | CASSLGRGGVSTNEKLFF
TRBJ2-3 | TRBV5-1 | . | TRBD2 | TGCGCCAGCAGCTTGGAGCTTAGCGGGAACACAGATACGCAGTATTTT | CASSLELSGNTDTQYF